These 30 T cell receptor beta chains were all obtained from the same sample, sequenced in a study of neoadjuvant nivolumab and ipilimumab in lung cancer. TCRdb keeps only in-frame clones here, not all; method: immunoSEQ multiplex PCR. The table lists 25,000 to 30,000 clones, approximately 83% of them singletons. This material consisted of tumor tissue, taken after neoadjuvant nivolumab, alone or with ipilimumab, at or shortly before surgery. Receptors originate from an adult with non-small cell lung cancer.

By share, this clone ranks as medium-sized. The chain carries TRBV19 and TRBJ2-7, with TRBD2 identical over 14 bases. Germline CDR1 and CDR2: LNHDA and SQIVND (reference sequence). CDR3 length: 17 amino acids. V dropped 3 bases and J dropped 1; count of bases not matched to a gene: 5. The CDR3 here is CASSIKGLAGASYEQYF. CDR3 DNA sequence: TGTGCCAGTAGTATTAAGGGACTAGCGGGAGCATCCTACGAGCAGTACTTC.

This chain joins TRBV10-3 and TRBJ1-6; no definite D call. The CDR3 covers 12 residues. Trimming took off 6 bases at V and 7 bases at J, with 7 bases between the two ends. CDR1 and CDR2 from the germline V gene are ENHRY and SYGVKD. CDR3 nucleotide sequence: TGTGCCATCAGCGGCCCCAATTCACCCCTCCACTTT. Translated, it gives CAISGPNSPLHF.

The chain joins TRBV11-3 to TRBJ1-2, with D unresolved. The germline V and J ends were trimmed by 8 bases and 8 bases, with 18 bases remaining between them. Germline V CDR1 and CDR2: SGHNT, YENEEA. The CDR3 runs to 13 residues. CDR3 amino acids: CASPSSDLPGYTF. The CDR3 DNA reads TGTGCCAGCCCCTCATCCGATCTTCCGGGCTACACCTTC.

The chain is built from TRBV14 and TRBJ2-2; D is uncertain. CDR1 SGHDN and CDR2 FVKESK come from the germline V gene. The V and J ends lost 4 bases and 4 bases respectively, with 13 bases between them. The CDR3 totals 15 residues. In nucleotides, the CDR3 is TGTGCCAGCAGCCCGTCGAACTCACCCACCGGGGAGCTGTTTTTT. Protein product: CASSPSNSPTGELFF.

The DNA of the CDR3 is TGTGCCAGCAGCTTATTTCCCGGAGCCTACGAGCAGTACTTC. Its protein product is CASSLFPGAYEQYF. The rearrangement uses TRBV11-3 and TRBJ2-7; no clear D. Between the trimmed V and J ends, which lost 2 bases and 2 bases, there was a span of 10 bases. CDR1 and CDR2 (germline): SGHNT, YENEEA. CDR3 length: 14 residues.

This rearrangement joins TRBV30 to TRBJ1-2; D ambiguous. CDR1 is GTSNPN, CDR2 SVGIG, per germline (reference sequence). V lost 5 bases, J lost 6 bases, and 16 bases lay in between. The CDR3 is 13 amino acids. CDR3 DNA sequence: TGTGCCTGGGCCCTCAGCGGTCGGGATGGCTACACCTTC. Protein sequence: CAWALSGRDGYTF. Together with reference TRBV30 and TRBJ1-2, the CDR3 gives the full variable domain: SQTIHQWPATLVQPVGSPLSLECTVEGTSNPNLYWYRQAAGRGLQLLFYSVGIGQISSEVPQNLSASRPQDRQFILSSKKLLLSDSGFYLCAWALSGRDGYTFGSGTRLTVV.

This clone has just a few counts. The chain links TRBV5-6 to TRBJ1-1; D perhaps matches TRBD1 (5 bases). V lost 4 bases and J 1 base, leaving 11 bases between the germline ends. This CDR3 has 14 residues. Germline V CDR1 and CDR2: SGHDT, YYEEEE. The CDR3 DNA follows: TGTGCCAGCAGCCAGGACGACAGGAACACTGAAGCTTTCTTT. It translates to CASSQDDRNTEAFF.

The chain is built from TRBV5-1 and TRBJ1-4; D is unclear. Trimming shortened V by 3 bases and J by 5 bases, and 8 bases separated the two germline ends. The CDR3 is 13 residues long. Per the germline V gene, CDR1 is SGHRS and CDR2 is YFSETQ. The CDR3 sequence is CASSSFSNEKLFF. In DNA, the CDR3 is TGCGCCAGCAGCTCCTTCTCCAATGAAAAACTGTTTTTT. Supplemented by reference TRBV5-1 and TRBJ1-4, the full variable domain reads KAGVTQTPRYLIKTRGQQVTLSCSPISGHRSVSWYQQTPGQGLQFLFEYFSETQRNKGNFPGRFSGRQFSNSRSEMNVSTLELGDSALYLCASSSFSNEKLFFGSGTQLSVL.

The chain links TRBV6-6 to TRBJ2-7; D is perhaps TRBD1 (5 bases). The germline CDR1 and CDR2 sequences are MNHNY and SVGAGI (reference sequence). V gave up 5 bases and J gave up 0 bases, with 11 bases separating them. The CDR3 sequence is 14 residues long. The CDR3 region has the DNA TGTGCCAGCAGTACGGACATGAGCTCCTACGAGCAGTACTTC. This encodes CASSTDMSSYEQYF.

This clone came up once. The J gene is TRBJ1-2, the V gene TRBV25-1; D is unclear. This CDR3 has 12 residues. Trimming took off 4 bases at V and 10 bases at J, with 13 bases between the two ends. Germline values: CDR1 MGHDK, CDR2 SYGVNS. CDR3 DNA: TGTGCCAGCAGTGCGGGATATACGTACTACACCTTC. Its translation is CASSAGYTYYTF.

In DNA form, the CDR3 reads TGTGCCAGCAGCATACTAGGGGACTACGAGCAGTACTTC. As protein: CASSILGDYEQYF. This rearrangement joins TRBV6-5 to TRBJ2-7; D may be TRBD1 or TRBD2 (5 bases each). The CDR3 totals 13 residues. The V gene's germline CDR1 is MNHEY and CDR2 SVGAGI. Trimming shortened V by 6 bases and J by 3 bases, and 12 bases separated the two germline ends.

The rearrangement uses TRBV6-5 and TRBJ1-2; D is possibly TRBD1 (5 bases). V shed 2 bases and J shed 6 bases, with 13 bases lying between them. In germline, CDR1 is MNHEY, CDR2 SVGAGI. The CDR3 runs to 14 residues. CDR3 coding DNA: TGTGCCAGCAGTTACGGGGGGACTTCTAATGGCTACACCTTC. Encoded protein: CASSYGGTSNGYTF.

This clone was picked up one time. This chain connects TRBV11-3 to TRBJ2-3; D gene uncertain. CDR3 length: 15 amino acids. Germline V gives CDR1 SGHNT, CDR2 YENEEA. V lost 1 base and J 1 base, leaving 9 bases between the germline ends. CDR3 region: CASSLGRMGTDTQYF. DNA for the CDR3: TGTGCCAGCAGCTTAGGCAGGATGGGCACAGATACGCAGTATTTT.

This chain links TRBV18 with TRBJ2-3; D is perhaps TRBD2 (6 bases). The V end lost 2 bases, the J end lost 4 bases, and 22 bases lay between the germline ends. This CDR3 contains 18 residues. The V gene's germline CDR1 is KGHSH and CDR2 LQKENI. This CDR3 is CASSPGPAGLLRADTQYF. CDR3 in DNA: TGTGCCAGCTCACCAGGCCCAGCGGGTCTCCTAAGGGCAGATACGCAGTATTTT.

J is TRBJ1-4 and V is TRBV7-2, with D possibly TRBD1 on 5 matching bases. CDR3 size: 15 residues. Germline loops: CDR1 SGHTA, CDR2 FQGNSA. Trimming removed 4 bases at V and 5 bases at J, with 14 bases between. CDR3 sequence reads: CASSSQWGTNEKLFF. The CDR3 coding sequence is TGTGCCAGCAGCTCCCAATGGGGCACGAATGAAAAACTGTTTTTT.

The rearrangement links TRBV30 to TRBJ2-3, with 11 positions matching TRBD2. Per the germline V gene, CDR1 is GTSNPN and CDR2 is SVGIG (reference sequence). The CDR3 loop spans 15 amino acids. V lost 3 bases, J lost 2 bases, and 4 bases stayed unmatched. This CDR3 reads CAWRKTSGNTDTQYF. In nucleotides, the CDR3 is TGTGCCTGGAGGAAGACTAGCGGGAACACAGATACGCAGTATTTT.

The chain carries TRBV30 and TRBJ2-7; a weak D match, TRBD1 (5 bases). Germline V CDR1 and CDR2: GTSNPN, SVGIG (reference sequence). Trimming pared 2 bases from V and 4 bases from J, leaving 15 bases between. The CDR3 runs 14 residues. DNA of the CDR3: TGTGCCTGGAGTACATCACCCCAGGGATACGAGCAGTACTTC. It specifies CAWSTSPQGYEQYF.

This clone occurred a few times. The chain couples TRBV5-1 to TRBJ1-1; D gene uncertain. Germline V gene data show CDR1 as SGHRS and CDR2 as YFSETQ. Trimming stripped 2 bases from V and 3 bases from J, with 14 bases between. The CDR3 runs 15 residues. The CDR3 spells CASSFADLQYTEAFF. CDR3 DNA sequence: TGCGCCAGCAGCTTCGCGGACTTACAGTACACTGAAGCTTTCTTT. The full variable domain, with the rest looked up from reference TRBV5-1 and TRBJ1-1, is KAGVTQTPRYLIKTRGQQVTLSCSPISGHRSVSWYQQTPGQGLQFLFEYFSETQRNKGNFPGRFSGRQFSNSRSEMNVSTLELGDSALYLCASSFADLQYTEAFFGQGTRLTVV.

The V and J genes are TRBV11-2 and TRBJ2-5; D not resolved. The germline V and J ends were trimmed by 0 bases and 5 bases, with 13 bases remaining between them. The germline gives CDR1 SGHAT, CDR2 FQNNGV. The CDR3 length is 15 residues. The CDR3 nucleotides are TGTGCCAGCAGCTTAGATGGTGGGTTTGCGGAGACCCAGTACTTC. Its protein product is CASSLDGGFAETQYF.

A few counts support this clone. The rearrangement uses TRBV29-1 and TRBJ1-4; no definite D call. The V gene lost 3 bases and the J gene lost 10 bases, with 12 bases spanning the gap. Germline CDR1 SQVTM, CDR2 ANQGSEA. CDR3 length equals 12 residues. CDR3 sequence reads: CSVEREHGKLFF. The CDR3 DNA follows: TGCAGCGTTGAGAGGGAGCACGGAAAACTGTTTTTT.

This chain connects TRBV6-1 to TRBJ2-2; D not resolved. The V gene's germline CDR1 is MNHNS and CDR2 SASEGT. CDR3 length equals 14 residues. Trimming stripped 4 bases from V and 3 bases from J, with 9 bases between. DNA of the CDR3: TGTGCCAGCAGTGTGTTGATCCACACCGGGGAGCTGTTTTTT. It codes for CASSVLIHTGELFF.

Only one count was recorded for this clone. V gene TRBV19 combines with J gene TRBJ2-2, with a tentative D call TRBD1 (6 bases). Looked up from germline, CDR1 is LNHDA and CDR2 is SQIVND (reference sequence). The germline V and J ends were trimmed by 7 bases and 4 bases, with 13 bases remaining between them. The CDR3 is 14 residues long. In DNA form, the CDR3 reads TGTGCCAGTAACGTTGGACAGACCACCGGGGAGCTGTTTTTT. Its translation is CASNVGQTTGELFF. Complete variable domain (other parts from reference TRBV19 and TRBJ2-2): DGGITQSPKYLFRKEGQNVTLSCEQNLNHDAMYWYRQDPGQGLRLIYYSQIVNDFQKGDIAEGYSVSREKKESFPLTVTSAQKNPTAFYLCASNVGQTTGELFFGEGSRLTVL.

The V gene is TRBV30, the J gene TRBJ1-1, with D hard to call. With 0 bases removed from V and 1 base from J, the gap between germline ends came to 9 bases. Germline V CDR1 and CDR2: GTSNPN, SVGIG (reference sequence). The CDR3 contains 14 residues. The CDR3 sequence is CAWSVGDKNTEAFF. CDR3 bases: TGTGCCTGGAGTGTGGGAGACAAGAACACTGAAGCTTTCTTT.

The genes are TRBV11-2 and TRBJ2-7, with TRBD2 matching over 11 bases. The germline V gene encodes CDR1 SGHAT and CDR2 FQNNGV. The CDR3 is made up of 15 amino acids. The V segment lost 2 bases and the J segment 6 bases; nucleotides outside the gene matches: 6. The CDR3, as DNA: TGTGCCAGCAGCTTAACTAGCGGGAGTCCGAGCGAGCAGTACTTC. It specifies CASSLTSGSPSEQYF.

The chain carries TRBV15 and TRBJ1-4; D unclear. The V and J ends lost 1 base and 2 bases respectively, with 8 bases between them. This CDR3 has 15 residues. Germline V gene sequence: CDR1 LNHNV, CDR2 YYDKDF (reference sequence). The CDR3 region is CATSRGEGTNEKLFF. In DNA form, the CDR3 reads TGTGCCACCAGCAGAGGGGAGGGCACTAATGAAAAACTGTTTTTT.

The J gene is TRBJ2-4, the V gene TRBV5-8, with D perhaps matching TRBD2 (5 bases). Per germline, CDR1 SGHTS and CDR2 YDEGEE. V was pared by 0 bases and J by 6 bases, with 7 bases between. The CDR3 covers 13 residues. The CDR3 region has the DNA TGTGCCAGCAGCTTGGCGGGGAGAAACATTCAGTACTTC. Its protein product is CASSLAGRNIQYF. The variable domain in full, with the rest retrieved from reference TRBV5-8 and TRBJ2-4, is EAGVTQSPTHLIKTRGQQATLRCSPISGHTSVYWYQQALGLGLQFLLWYDEGEERNRGNFPPRFSGRQFPNYSSELNVNALELEDSALYLCASSLAGRNIQYFGAGTRLSVL.

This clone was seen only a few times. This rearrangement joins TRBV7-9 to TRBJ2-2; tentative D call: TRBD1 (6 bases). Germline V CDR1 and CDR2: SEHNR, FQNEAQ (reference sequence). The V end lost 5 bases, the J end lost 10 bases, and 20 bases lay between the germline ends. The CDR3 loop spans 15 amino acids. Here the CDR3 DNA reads TGTGCCAGCAGCGACGACTACAGGGCAGCTGTGGAGCTGTTTTTT. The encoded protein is CASSDDYRAAVELFF.

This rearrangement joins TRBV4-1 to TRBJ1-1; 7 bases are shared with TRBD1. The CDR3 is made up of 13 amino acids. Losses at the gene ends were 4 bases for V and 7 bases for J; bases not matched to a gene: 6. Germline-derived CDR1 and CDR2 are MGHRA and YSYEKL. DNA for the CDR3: TGCGCCAGCAGCCGAAAGGGGACAGTTGAAGCTTTCTTT. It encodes CASSRKGTVEAFF.

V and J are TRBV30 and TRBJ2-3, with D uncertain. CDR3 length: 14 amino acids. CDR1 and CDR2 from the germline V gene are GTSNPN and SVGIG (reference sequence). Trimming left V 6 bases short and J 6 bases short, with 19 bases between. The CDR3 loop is CACFLVGRRDTQYF. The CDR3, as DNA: TGTGCCTGTTTCCTAGTTGGTCGCAGGGATACGCAGTATTTT.

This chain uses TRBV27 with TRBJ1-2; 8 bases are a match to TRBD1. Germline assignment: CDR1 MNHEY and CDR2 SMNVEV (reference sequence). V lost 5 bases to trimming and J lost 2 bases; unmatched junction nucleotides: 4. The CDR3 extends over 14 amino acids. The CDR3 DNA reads TGTGCCAGCAGTCCCTGGACAGGGAACTATGGCTACACCTTC. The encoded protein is CASSPWTGNYGYTF.